Listed here is a single T cell receptor (beta chain). Its antigen is not identified. This specimen comes from a study of radiotherapy plus CTLA-4 blockade in lung cancer. Study overall: Disease control was seen in approximately 31% of patients, objective responses in approximately 20%. Study results and caveats: Following radiotherapy plus ipilimumab, tumor-derived TCR clones expanded in the blood.

Focal radiation and CTLA-4 blockade (ipilimumab) were tested in chemo-refractory metastatic non-small-cell lung cancer patients. Sequencing was performed with immunoSEQ multiplex PCR; in TCRdb, only in-frame clones are kept and a portion is missing. Of roughly 80,000 clones in the sample, about 79% are singletons; the top ten hold 4%. The CDR3 extends over 15 amino acids. Germline loops: CDR1 SGHNT, CDR2 YENEEA. V was pared by 4 bases and J by 3 bases, with 8 bases of the junction left unmatched. The source of this sequence is a human donor with non-small cell lung cancer who had a partial response to radiotherapy plus ipilimumab. Some clones in this sample may be carry-over from other donors' samples. V gene TRBV11-3 combines with J gene TRBJ2-7; 8 nucleotides line up with TRBD1. Sequencing used peripheral blood, obtained from a patient treated with radiotherapy plus ipilimumab. The CDR3 reads CASSSGGTGGYEQYF. Written as DNA, the CDR3 is TGTGCCAGCAGCTCAGGGGGGACAGGAGGCTACGAGCAGTACTTC.